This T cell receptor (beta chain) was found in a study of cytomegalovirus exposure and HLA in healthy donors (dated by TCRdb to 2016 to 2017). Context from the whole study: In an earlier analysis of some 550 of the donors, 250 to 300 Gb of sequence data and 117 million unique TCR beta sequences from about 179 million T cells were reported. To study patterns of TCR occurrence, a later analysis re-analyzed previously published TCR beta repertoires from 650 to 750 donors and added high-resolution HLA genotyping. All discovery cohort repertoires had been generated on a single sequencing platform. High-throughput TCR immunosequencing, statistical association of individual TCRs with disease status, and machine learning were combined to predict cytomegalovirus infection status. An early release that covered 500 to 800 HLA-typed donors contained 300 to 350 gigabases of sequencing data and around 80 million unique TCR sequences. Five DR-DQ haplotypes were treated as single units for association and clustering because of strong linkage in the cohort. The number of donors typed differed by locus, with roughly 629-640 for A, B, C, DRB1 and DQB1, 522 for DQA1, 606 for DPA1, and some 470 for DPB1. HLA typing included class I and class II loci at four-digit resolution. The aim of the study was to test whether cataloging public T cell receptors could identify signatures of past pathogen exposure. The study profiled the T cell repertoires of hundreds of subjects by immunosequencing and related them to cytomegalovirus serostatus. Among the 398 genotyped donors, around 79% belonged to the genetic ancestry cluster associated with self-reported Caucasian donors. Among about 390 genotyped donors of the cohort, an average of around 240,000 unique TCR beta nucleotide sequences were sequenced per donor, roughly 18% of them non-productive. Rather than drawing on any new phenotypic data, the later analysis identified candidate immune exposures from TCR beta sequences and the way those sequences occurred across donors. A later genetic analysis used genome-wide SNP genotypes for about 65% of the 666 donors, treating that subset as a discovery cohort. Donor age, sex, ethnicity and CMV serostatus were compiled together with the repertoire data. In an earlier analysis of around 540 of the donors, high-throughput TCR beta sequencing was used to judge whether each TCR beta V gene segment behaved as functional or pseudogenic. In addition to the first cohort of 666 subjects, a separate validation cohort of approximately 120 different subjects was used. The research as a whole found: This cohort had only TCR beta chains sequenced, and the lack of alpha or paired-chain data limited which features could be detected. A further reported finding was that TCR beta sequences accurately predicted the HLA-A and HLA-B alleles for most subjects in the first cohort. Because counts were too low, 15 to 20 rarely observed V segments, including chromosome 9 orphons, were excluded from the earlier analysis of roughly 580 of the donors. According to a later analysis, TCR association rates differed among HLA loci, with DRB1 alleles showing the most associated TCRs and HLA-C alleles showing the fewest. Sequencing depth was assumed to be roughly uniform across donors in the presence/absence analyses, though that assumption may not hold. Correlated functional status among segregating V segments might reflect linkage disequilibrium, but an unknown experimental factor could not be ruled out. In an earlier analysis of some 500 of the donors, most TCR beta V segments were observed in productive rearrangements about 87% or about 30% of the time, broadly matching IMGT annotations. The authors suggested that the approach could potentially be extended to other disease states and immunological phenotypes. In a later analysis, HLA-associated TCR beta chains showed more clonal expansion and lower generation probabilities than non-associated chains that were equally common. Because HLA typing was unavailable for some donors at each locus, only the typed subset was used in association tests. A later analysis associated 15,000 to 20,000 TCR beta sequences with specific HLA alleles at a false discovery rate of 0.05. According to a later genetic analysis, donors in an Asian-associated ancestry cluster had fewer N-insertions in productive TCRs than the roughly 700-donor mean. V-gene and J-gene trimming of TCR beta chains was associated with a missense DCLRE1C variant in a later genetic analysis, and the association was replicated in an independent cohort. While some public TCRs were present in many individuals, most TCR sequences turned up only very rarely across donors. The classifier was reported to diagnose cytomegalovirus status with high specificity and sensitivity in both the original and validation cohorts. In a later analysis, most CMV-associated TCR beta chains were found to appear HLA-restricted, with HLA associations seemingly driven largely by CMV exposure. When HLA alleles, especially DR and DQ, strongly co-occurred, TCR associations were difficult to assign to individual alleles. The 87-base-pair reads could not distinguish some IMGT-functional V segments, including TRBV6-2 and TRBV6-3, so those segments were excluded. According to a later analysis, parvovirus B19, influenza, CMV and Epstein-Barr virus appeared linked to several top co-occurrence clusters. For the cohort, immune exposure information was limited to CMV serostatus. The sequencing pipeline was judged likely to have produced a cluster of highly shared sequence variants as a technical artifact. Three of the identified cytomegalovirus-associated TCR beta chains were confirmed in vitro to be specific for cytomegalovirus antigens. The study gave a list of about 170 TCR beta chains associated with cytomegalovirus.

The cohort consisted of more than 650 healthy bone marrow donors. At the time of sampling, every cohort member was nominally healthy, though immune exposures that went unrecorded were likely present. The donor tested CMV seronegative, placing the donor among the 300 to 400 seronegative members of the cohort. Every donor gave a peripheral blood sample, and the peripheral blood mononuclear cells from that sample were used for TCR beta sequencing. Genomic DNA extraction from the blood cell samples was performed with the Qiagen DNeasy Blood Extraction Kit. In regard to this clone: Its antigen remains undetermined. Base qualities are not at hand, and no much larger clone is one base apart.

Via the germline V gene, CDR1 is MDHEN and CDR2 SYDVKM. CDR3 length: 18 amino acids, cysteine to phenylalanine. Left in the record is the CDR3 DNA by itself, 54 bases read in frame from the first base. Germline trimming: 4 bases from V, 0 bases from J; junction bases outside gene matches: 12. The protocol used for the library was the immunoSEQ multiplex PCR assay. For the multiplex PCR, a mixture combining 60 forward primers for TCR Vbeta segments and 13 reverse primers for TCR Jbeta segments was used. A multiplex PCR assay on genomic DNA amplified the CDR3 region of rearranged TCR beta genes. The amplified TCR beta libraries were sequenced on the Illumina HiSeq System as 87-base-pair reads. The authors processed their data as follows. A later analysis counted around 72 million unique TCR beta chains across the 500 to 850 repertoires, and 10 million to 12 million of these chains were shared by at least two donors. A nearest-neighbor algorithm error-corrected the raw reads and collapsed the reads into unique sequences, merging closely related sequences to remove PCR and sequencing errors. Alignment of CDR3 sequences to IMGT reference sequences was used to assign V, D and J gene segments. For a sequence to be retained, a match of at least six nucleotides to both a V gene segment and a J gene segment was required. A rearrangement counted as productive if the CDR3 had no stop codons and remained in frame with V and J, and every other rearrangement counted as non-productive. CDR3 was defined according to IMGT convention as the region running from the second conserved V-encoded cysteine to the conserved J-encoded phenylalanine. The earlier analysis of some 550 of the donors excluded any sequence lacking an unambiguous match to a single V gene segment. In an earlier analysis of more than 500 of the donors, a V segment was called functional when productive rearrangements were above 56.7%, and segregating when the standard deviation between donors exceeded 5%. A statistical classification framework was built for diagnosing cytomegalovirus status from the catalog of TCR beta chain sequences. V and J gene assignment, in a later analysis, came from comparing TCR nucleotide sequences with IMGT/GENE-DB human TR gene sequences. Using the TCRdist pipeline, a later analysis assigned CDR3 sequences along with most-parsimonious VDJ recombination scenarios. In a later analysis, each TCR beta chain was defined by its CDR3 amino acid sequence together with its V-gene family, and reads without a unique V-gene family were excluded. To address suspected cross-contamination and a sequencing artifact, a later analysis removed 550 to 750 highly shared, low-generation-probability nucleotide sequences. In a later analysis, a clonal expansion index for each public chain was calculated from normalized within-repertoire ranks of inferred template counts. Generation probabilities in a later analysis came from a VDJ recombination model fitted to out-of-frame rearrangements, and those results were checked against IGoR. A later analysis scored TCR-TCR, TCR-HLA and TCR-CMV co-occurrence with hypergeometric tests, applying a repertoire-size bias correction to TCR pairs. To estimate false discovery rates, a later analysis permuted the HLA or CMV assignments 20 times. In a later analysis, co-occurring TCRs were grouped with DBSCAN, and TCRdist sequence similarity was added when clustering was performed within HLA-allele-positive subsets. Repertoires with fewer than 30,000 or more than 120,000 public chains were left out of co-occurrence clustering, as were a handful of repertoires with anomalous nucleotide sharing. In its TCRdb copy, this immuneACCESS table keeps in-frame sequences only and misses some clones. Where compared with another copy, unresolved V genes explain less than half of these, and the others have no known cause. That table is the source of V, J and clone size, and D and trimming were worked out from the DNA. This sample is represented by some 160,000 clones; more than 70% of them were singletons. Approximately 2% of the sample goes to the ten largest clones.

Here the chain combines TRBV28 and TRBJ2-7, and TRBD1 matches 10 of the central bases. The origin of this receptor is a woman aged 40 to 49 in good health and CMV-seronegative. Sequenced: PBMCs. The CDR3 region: CASSSLLLRDRGSYEQYF. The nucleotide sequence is TGTGCCAGCAGTTCCCTCTTACTGCGGGACAGGGGCTCCTACGAGCAGTACTTC.